This is a list of T cell receptor beta chains from one sample in a study of cytomegalovirus exposure and HLA in healthy donors. Sequencing was performed with immunoSEQ multiplex PCR; in TCRdb, only in-frame clones are kept and a portion is missing. The sample shows tens of thousands of clones, almost 97% of them seen only once. Sequencing used PBMCs. The source of these receptors is a woman younger than 30 in good health and CMV-seronegative. The CDR3 runs from the conserved cysteine through the conserved F or W.

>TRBJ2-5|TRBV27
CASSTRISGVETQYF
>TRBJ2-1|TRBV19
CASRSFGYNEQFF
>TRBJ1-4|TRBV25-1
CASSVGAGEKLFF
>TRBJ2-1|TRBV6-5
CACEGAQYNEQFF
>TRBJ2-1|TRBV30
CAWSGQGNEQFF
>TRBJ2-3|TRBV7-9
CASSSRVSELTDTQYF
>TRBJ2-5|TRBV18
CASSPRPGRETQYF
>TRBJ2-2|TRBV28
CASSFPQATGELFF
>TRBJ1-5|TRBV9
CASSVGPVSNQPQHF
>TRBJ2-7|TRBV7-2
CASMTAGFYEQYF
>TRBJ2-7|TRBV11-2
CASSLVRGPREQYF
>TRBJ1-5|TRBV15
CATSRDLRDRGQPQHF
>TRBJ1-2|TRBV5-1
CASSFGGTSGYGYTF
>TRBJ2-3|TRBV30
CAWTVAGGRGDTQYF
>TRBJ1-1|TRBV28
CASSLVGGTEAFF
>TRBJ2-2|TRBV7-3
CASSPARDRPTGELFF
>TRBJ1-2|TRBV28
CASTGARFNYGYTF
>TRBJ2-7|TRBV29-1
CSVGSTGASSYEQYF
>TRBJ2-7|TRBV5-4
CASSPGLRNYEQYF
>TRBJ1-2|TRBV5-6
CASSPADRGRSYGYTF
>TRBJ1-1|TRBV5-1
CASSLVGGRGTEAFF
>TRBJ1-4|TRBV11-2
CASSRGTGLRRATNEKLFF
>TRBJ1-4|TRBV6-5
CASRPGLANEKLFF
>TRBJ2-3|TRBV6-4
CASSLSGGDTQYF
>TRBJ2-5|TRBV19
CASSIGRGETQYF
>TRBJ2-3|TRBV9
CASSVVSSGALDTQYF
>TRBJ2-7|TRBV7-2
CASSHRVAGGRLGYEQYF
>TRBJ2-1|TRBV28
CASRHSGRAPYEQFF
>TRBJ2-7|TRBV9
CASSASGATYEQYF
>TRBJ2-1|TRBV4-3
CASSQGTLRSGREQFF
>TRBJ1-1|TRBV28
CASSAPVTEAFF
>TRBJ2-1|TRBV5-1
CASSLGGLAPEQFF
>TRBJ1-1|TRBV5-8
CASSLGRTRGNTEAFF
>TRBJ2-5|TRBV29-1
CSVKPSGRQETQYF
>TRBJ1-5|TRBV9
CASSAGPGMPQHF
>TRBJ1-4|TRBV7-2
CASSLIGAGDEKLFF
>TRBJ2-5|TRBV19
CASSRDGGAQETQYF
>TRBJ2-1|TRBV6-5
CASSRDRSGTEEFF
>TRBJ1-1|TRBV7-9
CASTTRGGEAFF
>TRBJ2-7|TRBV7-3
CASSLNGGGEQYF
>TRBJ2-2|TRBV19
CASTPSGESRAGELFF
>TRBJ1-2|TRBV5-8
CASSLSAGRLYGYTF
>TRBJ2-1|TRBV11-1
CASSPMTAYNEQFF
>TRBJ2-6|TRBV7-3
CASSLTGGPGANVLTF
>TRBJ1-4|TRBV6-5
CASSDRGQPNEKLFF
>TRBJ2-3|TRBV7-3
CASSLTSGLAGGGADTQYF
>TRBJ2-7|TRBV27
CASSFRGIRDEQYF
>TRBJ1-5|TRBV15
CATSGLGGSNQPQHF
>TRBJ2-1|TRBV7-8
CASSADRVSWQFF
>TRBJ1-4|TRBV5-1
CASSLARDRGPREKLFF
>TRBJ1-5|TRBV28
CASRQGNNQPQHF
>TRBJ2-7|TRBV7-9
CASSLAKGTSGTYEQYF
>TRBJ1-1|TRBV4-3
CASSPRLQNTEAFF